The source of this TCR beta chain is a study of read filtering for tumor transcriptome and immune sequencing. This library used around 400 ng RNA and molecular barcoded adaptors spanning alpha/delta and beta/gamma chains. One entry per CDR3 protein, called by TCRdb with MiXCR from the reads. The sample consists of almost 40,000 distinct CDR3 sequences, around 13% of them appearing once. This clonotype was seen a single time. Its antigen is not known. General study points: Correlation between methods rose after single-read clonotypes were removed. The CD138-negative fraction was mixed bone marrow immune cells, not pure T cells.

The sequence came from a donor at least 40 years old with multiple myeloma. Input material: a population of CD138-negative cells sorted from bone marrow.

The CDR3 spells CATNTLKVLAGGNEQFF. Written as DNA, the CDR3 is TGTGCCACCAACACGTTGAAGGTTTTGGCGGGGGGAAATGAGCAGTTCTTC. The V gene is TRBV15, the J gene TRBJ2-1; 8 nucleotides align to TRBD2. Trimming cost V 7 bases and J 7 bases; bases outside gene matches: 18. Germline assignment: CDR1 LNHNV and CDR2 YYDKDF (reference sequence). The CDR3 loop spans 17 amino acids.